This T cell receptor beta chain was recovered during a study of control samples from healthy donors and cancer patients. The table came from immunoSEQ multiplex PCR; TCRdb's copy has only in-frame clones and leaves some out. The profile covers over 45,000 clones, with about nine tenths appearing a single time and 1.6% taken by the ten largest. CDR3 size: 13 residues. Trimming removed 4 bases from V and 1 base from J, with 7 bases in between. Germline V CDR1 and CDR2: MGHRA, YSYEKL. The sequenced material came from PBMCs. The rearrangement joins TRBV4-1 to TRBJ1-1; D not certain. This clonotype was obtained from a middle-aged man with colorectal cancer. Written as DNA, the CDR3 is TGCGCCAGCAGCCTTACAGCGAACACTGAAGCTTTCTTT. This codes for CASSLTANTEAFF.